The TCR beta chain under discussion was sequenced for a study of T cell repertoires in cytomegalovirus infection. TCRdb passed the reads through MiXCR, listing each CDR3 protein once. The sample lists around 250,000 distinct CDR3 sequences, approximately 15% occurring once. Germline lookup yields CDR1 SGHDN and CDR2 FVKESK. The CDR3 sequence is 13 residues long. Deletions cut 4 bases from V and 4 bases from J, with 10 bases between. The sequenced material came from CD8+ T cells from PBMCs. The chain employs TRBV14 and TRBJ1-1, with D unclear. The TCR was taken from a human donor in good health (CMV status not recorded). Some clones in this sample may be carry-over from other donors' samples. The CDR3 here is CASSPDPSTEAFF. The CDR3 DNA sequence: TGTGCCAGCAGCCCGGATCCTTCCACTGAAGCTTTCTTT.